Listed below are T cell receptor beta chains from one sample, sequenced in a study of blood T cell repertoires in COVID-19. Repertoires were generated with immunoSEQ multiplex PCR, while TCRdb's copy carries only in-frame clones and drops some. The table shows a few hundred thousand clones, with around 88% occurring only once. The source material was PBMCs or T cells enriched from blood (not recorded which). The receptor source for this set is a woman aged 40 to 50 with acute COVID-19. CDR3s include the opening cysteine and the closing phenylalanine or tryptophan. A D gene is named only where the DNA matches it firmly. Size is stated for part of the rows, as once, few or many counts, or as a class when the clone is expanded.

NA,NA,TRBV30,TRBJ2-7,TGTGCCTGGAGTCCAGGGGGGGAGCAGTACTTC,CAWSPGGEQYF
once,NA,TRBV5-1,TRBJ2-5,TGCGCCAGCAGCTTGGGACAGGGCGGGACGCAGTACTTC,CASSLGQGGTQYF
NA,NA,TRBV28,TRBJ2-7,TGTGCCAGCAGTTCAACCACCCACCGGGGCGAGCAGTACTTC,CASSSTTHRGEQYF
few,TRBD1,TRBV5-1,TRBJ1-4,TGCGCCAGCAGCTGGGGACAGGGCGGGGAAAAACTGTTTTTT,CASSWGQGGEKLFF
NA,TRBD1,TRBV6-5,TRBJ1-1,TGTGCCAGCAGGAAAGGGACAGAGAACACTGAAGCTTTCTTT,CASRKGTENTEAFF
NA,NA,TRBV10-1,TRBJ2-3,TGCGCCAGCAGTGAGAGCGCGGGGATGAAGGCAGATACGCAGTATTTT,CASSESAGMKADTQYF
NA,NA,TRBV11-3,TRBJ1-2,TGTGCCAGCAGCTTAAGGGTCCCTTGGAGGTCGGGGGAATACGGGGATGGCTACACCTTC,CASSLRVPWRSGEYGDGYTF
few,NA,TRBV11-3,TRBJ2-1,TGTGCCAGCAGCTTAGACGGGAGCTACAATGAGCAGTTCTTC,CASSLDGSYNEQFF
NA,NA,TRBV19,TRBJ1-2,TGTGCCAGTAGTATTAAACAGGGAGCTAACTATGGCTACACCTTC,CASSIKQGANYGYTF
NA,NA,TRBV3-1/TRBV3-2,TRBJ1-2,TGTGCCAGCAGCCAAGATCGGTGGGGAGACTATGGCTACACCTTC,CASSQDRWGDYGYTF
few,TRBD1,TRBV7-9,TRBJ2-7,TGTGCCAGCAGCCCTACAGGGGACTACGAGCAGTACTTC,CASSPTGDYEQYF
NA,NA,TRBV19,TRBJ1-1,TGTGCCAGTAGTGCGGACATGAACACTGAAGCTTTCTTT,CASSADMNTEAFF
NA,NA,TRBV29-1,TRBJ2-1,TGCAGCGTCCCAAAGGGACTCCCAAGGATGGGAGTAAATGAGCAGTTCTTC,CSVPKGLPRMGVNEQFF
NA,TRBD2,TRBV7-9,TRBJ2-7,TGTGCCAGCAGCTCCACCGCCGAGCGGGAGGGCCTATACGAGCAGTACTTC,CASSSTAEREGLYEQYF
NA,TRBD1,TRBV19,TRBJ1-1,TGTGCCAGCACCCATCCGGGGACAGGGCCTCATCGGGTGAACACTGAAGCTTTCTTT,CASTHPGTGPHRVNTEAFF
NA,TRBD1,TRBV6-5,TRBJ2-7,TGTGCCTGCGACCGGGACAGGGGTTACGAGCAGTACTTC,CACDRDRGYEQYF
NA,TRBD1,TRBV28,TRBJ1-2,TGTGCCAGCAGGTGGGAACAGGGGACTTATGGCTACACCTTC,CASRWEQGTYGYTF
NA,NA,TRBV7-2,TRBJ1-5,TGTGCCAGCAGCTTAGCAGGGGCGGCACGGCAGCCCCAGCATTTT,CASSLAGAARQPQHF
few,NA,TRBV9,TRBJ1-1,TGTGCCAGCAGCCCCCTGCTAGGGGGAGTCGGCACTGAAGCTTTCTTT,CASSPLLGGVGTEAFF
NA,TRBD2,TRBV7-2,TRBJ2-3,TGTGCCAGCAGCGCCCGACTAGCGGGAGGCAGGGGGGATACGCAGTATTTT,CASSARLAGGRGDTQYF
NA,TRBD1,TRBV4-3,TRBJ2-3,TGCGCCAGCAGCGCCAGACAGGGGGGCACCTTAGATACGCAGTATTTT,CASSARQGGTLDTQYF
NA,TRBD2,TRBV7-8,TRBJ2-6,TGTGCCAGCAGCGAGGGACTAGCGGGAGTGCCTGGGGCCAACGTCCTGACTTTC,CASSEGLAGVPGANVLTF
NA,NA,TRBV4-1,TRBJ1-1,TGCGCCAGCAGCCAACCTCCGGGACAAAAAAAGAACACTGAAGCTTTCTTT,CASSQPPGQKKNTEAFF
NA,NA,TRBV9,TRBJ1-6,TGTGCCAGCAGCGTAGGGGCAGCTTATAATTCACCCCTCCACTTT,CASSVGAAYNSPLHF
NA,NA,TRBV7-8,TRBJ1-2,TGTGCCAGCAGCTTAGATACAGGGACCGGAACTCCCTATGGCTACACCTTC,CASSLDTGTGTPYGYTF
NA,TRBD2,TRBV6-2/TRBV6-3,TRBJ2-1,TGTGCCAGCAGTTACTCGAATCCGGGACTAGCGGCCTACAATGAGCAGTTCTTC,CASSYSNPGLAAYNEQFF
NA,NA,TRBV6-5,TRBJ2-1,TGTGCCAGCACCGGAATCGGGTCCTACAATGAGCAGTTCTTC,CASTGIGSYNEQFF
NA,TRBD2,TRBV5-4,TRBJ2-2,TGTGCCAGCAGCTCCCTTTCATCCGGACTAGTCACCGGGGAGCTGTTTTTT,CASSSLSSGLVTGELFF
NA,TRBD1,TRBV24-1,TRBJ2-7,TGTGCCACCGGGACAGGTCCCTACGAGCAGTACTTC,CATGTGPYEQYF
few,NA,TRBV5-4,TRBJ1-4,TGTGCCAGCAGCGGCGGGACCCAAGGGGAAAAACTGTTTTTT,CASSGGTQGEKLFF
NA,NA,TRBV2,TRBJ2-5,TGTGCCAGCAGTGACTACAGGGGACTCCCAGAGACCCAGTACTTC,CASSDYRGLPETQYF
NA,NA,TRBV3-1/TRBV3-2,TRBJ1-1,TGTGCCAGCAGCCAACAGGGGAACACTGAAGCTTTCTTT,CASSQQGNTEAFF
once,NA,TRBV18,TRBJ1-4,TGTGCCAGCTCACCGCAACAGGAAAATGAAAAACTGTTTTTT,CASSPQQENEKLFF
NA,TRBD1,TRBV5-1,TRBJ1-1,TGCGCCAGCAGAGACAGGGAGGTTGGGAACACTGAAGCTTTCTTT,CASRDREVGNTEAFF
NA,NA,TRBV28,TRBJ1-1,TGTGCCAGCAGTCCCTCTATCACCACTGAAGCTTTCTTT,CASSPSITTEAFF
NA,NA,TRBV13,TRBJ1-2,TGTGCCAGCAGCTCGTCAGGGTACAGGAACTATGGCTACACCTTC,CASSSSGYRNYGYTF
few,NA,TRBV5-5,TRBJ1-5,TGTGCCAGCAGCTTGCCCAGCCGGACAGATAGCAATCAGCCCCAGCATTTT,CASSLPSRTDSNQPQHF
NA,TRBD2,TRBV7-9,TRBJ2-4,TGTGCCAGCAGCTCGGGACTAGCGGGAGGGATTCAGTACTTC,CASSSGLAGGIQYF
NA,NA,TRBV6-5,TRBJ1-1,TGTGCCAGCAGTTACCAGCCCAGGGCGAACACTGAAGCTTTCTTT,CASSYQPRANTEAFF
NA,NA,TRBV3-1/TRBV3-2,TRBJ2-5,TGTGCCAGCAGCCAAGATGTACGTAGTCGGACCCAGTACTTC,CASSQDVRSRTQYF
NA,TRBD1,TRBV13,TRBJ1-1,TGTGCCAGCAGTCCGGACAGGGTGGGCGCTGAAGCTTTCTTT,CASSPDRVGAEAFF
NA,TRBD2,TRBV7-9,TRBJ2-1,TGTGCCAGCAGCTCAAAATACAGACTAGCGAGGTACAATGAGCAGTTCTTC,CASSSKYRLARYNEQFF
NA,NA,TRBV21-1,TRBJ1-1,TGTGCCAGCAGCATCGGAGGGGGGGAAAACACTGAAGCTTTCTTT,CASSIGGGENTEAFF